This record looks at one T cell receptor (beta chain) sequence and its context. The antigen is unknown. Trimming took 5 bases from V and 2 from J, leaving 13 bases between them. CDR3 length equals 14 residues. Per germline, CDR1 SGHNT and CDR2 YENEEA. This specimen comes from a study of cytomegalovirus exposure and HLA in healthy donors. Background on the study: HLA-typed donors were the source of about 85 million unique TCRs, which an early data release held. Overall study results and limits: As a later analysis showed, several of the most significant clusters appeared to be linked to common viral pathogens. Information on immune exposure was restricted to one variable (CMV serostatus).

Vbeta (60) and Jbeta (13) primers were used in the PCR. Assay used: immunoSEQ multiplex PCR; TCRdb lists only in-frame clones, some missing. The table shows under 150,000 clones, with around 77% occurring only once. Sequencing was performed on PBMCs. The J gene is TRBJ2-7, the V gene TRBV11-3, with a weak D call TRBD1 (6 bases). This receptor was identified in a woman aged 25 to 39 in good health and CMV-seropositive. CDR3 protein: CASSRRTEPYEQYF. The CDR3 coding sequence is TGTGCCAGCAGCCGCCGGACAGAGCCCTACGAGCAGTACTTC.